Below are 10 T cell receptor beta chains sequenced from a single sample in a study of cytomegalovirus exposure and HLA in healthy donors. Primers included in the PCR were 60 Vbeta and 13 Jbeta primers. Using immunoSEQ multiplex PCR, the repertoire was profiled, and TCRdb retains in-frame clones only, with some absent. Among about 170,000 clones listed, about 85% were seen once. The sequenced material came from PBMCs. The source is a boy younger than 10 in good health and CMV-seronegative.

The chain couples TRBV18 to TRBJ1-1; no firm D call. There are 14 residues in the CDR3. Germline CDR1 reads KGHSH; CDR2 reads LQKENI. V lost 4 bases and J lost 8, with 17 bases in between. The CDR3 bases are TGTGCCAGCTCACATAACAAGGAGGGTAGCGAAGCTTTCTTT. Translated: CASSHNKEGSEAFF.

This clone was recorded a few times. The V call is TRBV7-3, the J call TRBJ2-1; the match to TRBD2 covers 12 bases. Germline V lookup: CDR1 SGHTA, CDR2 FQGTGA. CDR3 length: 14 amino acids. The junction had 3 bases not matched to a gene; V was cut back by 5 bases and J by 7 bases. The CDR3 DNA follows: TGTGCCAGCAGCCCTGGACTAGCGGGGAATGAGCAGTTCTTC. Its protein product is CASSPGLAGNEQFF.

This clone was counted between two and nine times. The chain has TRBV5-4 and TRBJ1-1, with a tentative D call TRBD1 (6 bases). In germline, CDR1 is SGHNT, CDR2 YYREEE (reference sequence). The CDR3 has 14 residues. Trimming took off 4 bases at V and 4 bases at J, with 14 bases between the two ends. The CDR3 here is CASSPSGGATEAFF. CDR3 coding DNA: TGTGCCAGCAGCCCCAGCGGGGGGGCCACTGAAGCTTTCTTT.

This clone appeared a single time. CDR3 sequence reads: CASKGATDTQYF. CDR3 in DNA: TGTGCCAGCAAGGGGGCTACAGATACGCAGTATTTT. The gene calls are TRBV2 and TRBJ2-3, with 7 bases fitting TRBD1. V lost 7 bases, J lost 3 bases, and 1 base stayed unmatched. The CDR3 is 12 amino acids. Germline V gives CDR1 SNHLY, CDR2 FYNNEI.

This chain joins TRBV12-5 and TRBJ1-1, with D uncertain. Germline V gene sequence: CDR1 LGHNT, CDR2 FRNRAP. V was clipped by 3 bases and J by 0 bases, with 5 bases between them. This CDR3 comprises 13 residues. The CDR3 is CASGLQLNTEAFF. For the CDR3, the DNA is TGTGCTAGTGGTTTACAGCTGAACACTGAAGCTTTCTTT.

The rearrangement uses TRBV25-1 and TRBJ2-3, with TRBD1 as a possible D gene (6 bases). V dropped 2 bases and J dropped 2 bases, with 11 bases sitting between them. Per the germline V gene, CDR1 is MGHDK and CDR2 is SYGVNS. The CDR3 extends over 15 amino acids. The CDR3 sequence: CASSETGQSTDTQYF. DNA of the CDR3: TGTGCCAGCAGTGAAACAGGGCAATCCACAGATACGCAGTATTTT.

The CDR3 here is CASTEGGGGSSYNEQFF. The CDR3 nucleotides read TGTGCCAGCACGGAGGGCGGGGGGGGGAGCTCCTACAATGAGCAGTTCTTC. The V gene is TRBV4-2, the J gene TRBJ2-1, with 9 bases that match TRBD2. Germline V gene lookup returns CDR1 LGHNA and CDR2 YNFKEQ. V shed 7 bases, J shed 0 bases, and the junction held 10 bases outside the gene matches. The CDR3 consists of 17 residues.

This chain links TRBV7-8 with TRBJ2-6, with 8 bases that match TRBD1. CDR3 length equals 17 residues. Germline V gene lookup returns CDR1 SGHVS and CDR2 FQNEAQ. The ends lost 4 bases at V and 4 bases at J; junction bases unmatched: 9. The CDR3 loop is CASSWKDRDAGANVLTF. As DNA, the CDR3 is TGTGCCAGCAGCTGGAAGGACAGGGACGCCGGGGCCAACGTCCTGACTTTC.

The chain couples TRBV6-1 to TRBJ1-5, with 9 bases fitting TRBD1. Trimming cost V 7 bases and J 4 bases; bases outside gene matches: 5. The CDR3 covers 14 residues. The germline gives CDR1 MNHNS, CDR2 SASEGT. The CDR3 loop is CASTEGTGNQPQHF. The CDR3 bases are TGTGCCAGCACAGAAGGGACAGGGAATCAGCCCCAGCATTTT.

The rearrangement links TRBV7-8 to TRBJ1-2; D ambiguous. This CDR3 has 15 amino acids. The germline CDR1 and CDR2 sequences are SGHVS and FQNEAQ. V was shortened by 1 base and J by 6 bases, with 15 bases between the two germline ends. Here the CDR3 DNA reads TGTGCCAGCAGCTTAGGTCTCGGACTGGGGAATGGCTACACCTTC. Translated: CASSLGLGLGNGYTF.